A selection of T cell receptor beta chains follows, all from one sample in a study of siplizumab effects on memory and regulatory T cells. This table comes from immunoSEQ multiplex PCR, and its TCRdb copy is limited to in-frame clones, with some not included. The sample includes approximately 50,000 clones, about 94% of them seen just once. The specimen sequenced was CD8+ T cells sorted from blood. The receptor source for this set is a human donor in good health. Each CDR3 is given with its conserved first and last residue. D genes are given only for firm matches. Only some rows state a clone size, as once, few, many or a class for expanded clones.

J	size	D	length	V	CDR3	DNA
TRBJ2-1	.	.	16	TRBV9	CASSLWDQPSINEQFF	TGTGCCAGCAGCCTTTGGGATCAACCGTCTATAAATGAGCAGTTCTTC
TRBJ1-2	.	.	14	TRBV11-2	CASSWEQANYGYTF	TGTGCCAGCAGCTGGGAGCAAGCTAACTATGGCTACACCTTC
TRBJ2-7	.	.	12	TRBV25-1	CASGISIYEQYF	TGTGCCAGCGGAATAAGTATTTACGAGCAGTACTTC
TRBJ2-3	.	.	15	TRBV27	CASSFNGGMWDTQYF	TGTGCCAGCAGTTTTAACGGGGGTATGTGGGATACGCAGTATTTT
TRBJ2-7	.	.	15	TRBV5-4	CASSPPGAGVKEQYF	TGTGCCAGCAGCCCTCCGGGGGCGGGAGTAAAAGAGCAGTACTTC
TRBJ1-2	.	.	13	TRBV6-6	CASTIGQGDGYTF	TGTGCCAGCACCATCGGTCAGGGCGATGGCTACACCTTC
TRBJ1-1	.	.	14	TRBV7-6	CASSPPGAGTEAFF	TGTGCCAGCAGCCCCCCGGGGGCCGGGACTGAAGCTTTCTTT
TRBJ1-1	.	.	16	TRBV2	CASSADKSSMNTEAFF	TGTGCCAGCAGTGCGGACAAGTCAAGCATGAACACTGAAGCTTTCTTT
TRBJ2-7	once	.	17	TRBV5-8	CASSLVVVHGSSYEQYF	TGTGCCAGCAGCTTGGTAGTAGTTCACGGATCGTCCTACGAGCAGTACTTC
TRBJ2-3	.	.	17	TRBV4-1	CASSQDGRLEAADTQYF	TGCGCCAGCAGCCAAGACGGTCGTCTGGAAGCGGCAGATACGCAGTATTTT
TRBJ2-1	.	.	14	TRBV9	CASSVDSGTPEQFF	TGTGCCAGCAGCGTAGATAGCGGAACACCCGAGCAGTTCTTC
TRBJ1-3	once	.	14	TRBV5-1	CASSSRDNVNTIYF	TGCGCCAGCAGCTCCCGGGACAATGTAAACACCATATATTTT
TRBJ2-3	.	.	13	TRBV4-1	CASSQAGRDTQYF	TGCGCCAGCAGCCAAGCTGGGAGAGATACGCAGTATTTT
TRBJ2-2	.	.	15	TRBV7-9	CASSFIDGRSGELFF	TGTGCCAGCAGCTTTATCGATGGGCGCTCCGGGGAGCTGTTTTTT
TRBJ2-5	.	TRBD2	16	TRBV9	CASSVVSGGPGETQYF	TGTGCCAGCAGCGTAGTGTCGGGAGGGCCAGGAGAGACCCAGTACTTC
TRBJ2-1	once	TRBD2	16	TRBV5-4	CASSFSRLAGGNEQFF	TGTGCCAGCAGCTTTTCAAGACTAGCGGGAGGGAATGAGCAGTTCTTC
TRBJ2-1	few	.	17	TRBV18	CASSPAHPVLSLSEQFF	TGTGCCAGCTCGCCTGCGCACCCGGTGTTGAGTTTGAGTGAGCAGTTCTTC
TRBJ2-7	.	.	12	TRBV6-1	CASREKRDSRYF	TGTGCCAGCAGAGAGAAAAGGGACTCCCGCTACTTC
TRBJ2-7	once	.	18	TRBV11-2	CASSLDPRGELYSYEQYF	TGTGCCAGCAGCTTAGATCCCAGGGGTGAACTATACTCCTACGAGCAGTACTTC
TRBJ2-5	once	.	16	TRBV15	CATSRDAGHNQETQYF	TGTGCCACCAGCAGAGACGCTGGACACAACCAAGAGACCCAGTACTTC
TRBJ2-7	.	.	13	TRBV19	CASSHTDSYEQYF	TGTGCCAGTAGTCATACGGACAGCTACGAGCAGTACTTC
TRBJ2-2	.	.	15	TRBV19	CASSINEVVTGELFF	TGTGCCAGTAGTATTAATGAAGTGGTCACCGGGGAGCTGTTTTTT
TRBJ1-5	few	.	13	TRBV2	CASRVARDQPQHF	TGTGCCAGCAGGGTAGCGAGGGATCAGCCCCAGCATTTT
TRBJ1-1	.	.	13	TRBV30	CAWSSAGYTEAFF	TGTGCCTGGAGTTCAGCGGGGTACACTGAAGCTTTCTTT
TRBJ2-2	.	TRBD2	15	TRBV6-5	CASRLAGVFTGELFF	TGTGCCAGCAGACTAGCGGGAGTTTTCACCGGGGAGCTGTTTTTT
TRBJ2-3	once	TRBD1	16	TRBV19	CASSGIGRGPTDTQYF	TGTGCCAGTAGTGGGATTGGCAGGGGGCCTACAGATACGCAGTATTTT
TRBJ2-7	.	TRBD2	15	TRBV2	CASKTGVGGAYEQYF	TGTGCCAGCAAGACGGGAGTGGGAGGGGCCTACGAGCAGTACTTC
TRBJ2-1	.	.	15	TRBV7-8	CASSLIWGAYNEQFF	TGTGCCAGCAGCTTAATCTGGGGCGCGTACAATGAGCAGTTCTTC
TRBJ2-1	.	TRBD2	15	TRBV27	CASSSLADEDNEQFF	TGTGCCAGCAGCTCTCTAGCGGATGAGGACAATGAGCAGTTCTTC
TRBJ2-1	.	TRBD2	15	TRBV13	CASSLGLAGGNEQFF	TGTGCCAGCAGCCTTGGACTAGCGGGAGGCAATGAGCAGTTCTTC
TRBJ2-7	.	.	14	TRBV28	CASSIRDLKHEQYF	TGTGCCAGCAGTATTCGGGACCTAAAGCACGAGCAGTACTTC
TRBJ2-1	.	.	14	TRBV6-1	CASSEGLNYNEQFF	TGTGCCAGCAGTGAAGGACTAAACTACAATGAGCAGTTCTTC
TRBJ1-3	.	.	14	TRBV2	CASRKGGPGNTIYF	TGTGCCAGCAGAAAGGGGGGGCCTGGAAACACCATATATTTT
TRBJ2-3	.	.	12	TRBV2	CASRGKTDTQYF	TGTGCCAGCAGGGGTAAGACAGATACGCAGTATTTT
TRBJ1-1	.	.	16	TRBV11-2	CASSLVGGAWNTEAFF	TGTGCCAGCAGCTTAGTGGGGGGCGCATGGAACACTGAAGCTTTCTTT
TRBJ2-7	once	.	14	TRBV11-2	CASSFGIGDYEQYF	TGTGCCAGCAGCTTCGGTATTGGGGACTACGAGCAGTACTTC
TRBJ2-7	.	TRBD1	15	TRBV7-9	CASSLDIGTGVEQYF	TGTGCCAGCAGCTTAGATATTGGGACAGGGGTCGAGCAGTACTTC
TRBJ1-2	.	TRBD1	16	TRBV5-8	CASSLGRQGHTYGYTF	TGTGCCAGCAGCTTGGGCAGACAGGGCCATACTTATGGCTACACCTTC
TRBJ2-1	once	TRBD2	13	TRBV9	CASGEGGYNEQFF	TGTGCCAGCGGGGAGGGTGGGTACAATGAGCAGTTCTTC
TRBJ2-7	.	TRBD2	17	TRBV13	CASSLASGLAGDYEQYF	TGTGCCAGCAGCTTAGCCTCGGGACTAGCGGGAGACTACGAGCAGTACTTC
TRBJ2-1	.	.	13	TRBV27	CASSREGSYEQFF	TGTGCCAGCAGCCGGGAAGGCAGTTATGAGCAGTTCTTC
TRBJ1-5	.	.	10	TRBV6-5	CASSYIPQHF	TGTGCCAGCAGTTACATCCCCCAGCATTTT
TRBJ2-1	.	.	16	TRBV5-1	CASSLVGLRGQGEQFF	TGCGCCAGCAGCTTGGTGGGACTAAGGGGACAAGGGGAGCAGTTCTTC
TRBJ2-1	few	.	15	TRBV10-1	CASSESRSSYNEQFF	TGCGCCAGCAGTGAGTCCAGGAGCTCCTACAATGAGCAGTTCTTC
TRBJ2-1	.	.	13	TRBV25-1	CASSWTPNREQFF	TGTGCCAGCAGTTGGACTCCTAATCGGGAGCAGTTCTTC
TRBJ2-2	.	.	20	TRBV12-5	CASGLNHLLGQGLRTGELFF	TGTGCTAGTGGTCTAAATCACCTACTGGGGCAGGGGTTAAGGACCGGGGAGCTGTTTTTT
TRBJ2-3	.	.	17	TRBV7-9	CASSLGSAGSRTDTQYF	TGTGCCAGCAGCTTAGGCTCGGCAGGGAGTAGAACAGATACGCAGTATTTT
TRBJ2-7	.	.	15	TRBV29-1	CSVATTDTGTYEQYF	TGCAGCGTTGCGACTACTGACACCGGCACCTACGAGCAGTACTTC